This T cell receptor (beta chain) was identified during a study of blood T cell repertoires in COVID-19. Overall study: Sites across the United States, Italy and Spain contributed samples from acute and convalescent COVID-19. PBMCs, B-cell-depleted T cells, or T cells were the source of the cDNA or gDNA that made up the material.

In the original analysis: From reference gene primer amplification, estimates of nucleated cell counts were derived. The method was immunoSEQ multiplex PCR; TCRdb's version includes in-frame clones alone and lacks a portion of them. V and J calls and clone size are those listed in that table; D and trimming were worked out from the DNA. The repertoire holds about 65,000 clones, with about 84% as singletons. CDR3 length equals 11 residues. The V and J ends lost 6 bases and 9 bases respectively, with 11 bases between them. The specimen sequenced was peripheral blood. The J gene is TRBJ1-1, the V gene TRBV12-3 or TRBV12-4; D is unclear. This TCR came from a human donor in a cohort sampled during active COVID-19. The CDR3 DNA is TGTGCCAGCAGAGTTGGACTTAAAGCTTTCTTT. This codes for CASRVGLKAFF.